This TCR beta chain was observed in a study of early T cells in non-severe SARS-CoV-2 infection. Tagging with unique molecular identifiers was applied to individual cDNA molecules. TCRdb passed the 5' RACE reads through MiXCR, listing each CDR3 protein once. Of about 60,000 distinct CDR3 sequences in the sample, approximately 12% were seen once. In this sample, this clonotype turned up many times. This clonotype originated in an adult who was a healthcare worker with PCR-confirmed SARS-CoV-2 infection or an uninfected control (not recorded which). Sequenced: whole blood.

The CDR3 sequence: CASSMSGVGTSTDTQYF. The CDR3 DNA follows: TGTGCCAGTAGTATGAGCGGGGTTGGAACTAGCACAGATACGCAGTATTTT. V and J are TRBV19 and TRBJ2-3, with 7 bases that match TRBD2. CDR3 length: 17 amino acids. Germline V CDR1 and CDR2: LNHDA, SQIVND (reference sequence). V lost 3 bases and J lost 0; bases outside the gene matches: 9.